What follows are 18 T cell receptor beta chains derived from one specimen sequenced in a study of shared clonotypes between healthy human individuals (dated by TCRdb to the early 2020s). Libraries were prepared through the immunoSEQ multiplex PCR assay. What TCRdb holds here is the immuneACCESS table cut down to in-frame rearrangements. Part of the clones is not present; checked against another copy, under half of the missing clones reflect an unresolved V gene, and the others are unexplained. Present in this sample are about 2.3 million clones, less than 95% of which were seen just once. 0.37% of the sample lies in the top ten. Sequencing was done on a sample of naive CD4+ T cells from PBMCs. In light of the paper, this sample's cell subset or site label describes: CD45RA+ positively selected. The source is a man younger than 35 in good health. Some clones in this sample may be carry-over from other donors' samples.

This rearrangement joins TRBV7-3 to TRBJ2-5, with D perhaps being TRBD1 or TRBD2 (6 bases each). The CDR3 loop spans 15 amino acids. Between the trimmed V and J ends, which lost 0 bases and 5 bases, there was a span of 13 bases. Germline-derived CDR1 and CDR2 are SGHTA and FQGTGA. The CDR3 region has the DNA TGTGCCAGCAGCTTAACGCCGGAAGGGGGGGAGACCCAGTACTTC. This translates into CASSLTPEGGETQYF.

The chain combines TRBV10-3 with TRBJ2-3, with TRBD2 matching over 7 bases. The CDR3 runs to 15 residues. Trimming took 6 bases from V and 0 from J; bases not matched to a gene: 6. CDR1 and CDR2 (germline): ENHRY, SYGVKD. The CDR3 coding sequence is TGTGCCATCAGGGGGACTATTGCTAGCACAGATACGCAGTATTTT. Protein product: CAIRGTIASTDTQYF.

V gene TRBV7-2 combines with J gene TRBJ2-7, with D possibly TRBD2 on 6 matching bases. The V gene's germline CDR1 is SGHTA and CDR2 FQGNSA. The CDR3 runs to 13 residues. V dropped 3 bases and J dropped 8 bases, with 14 bases sitting between them. The CDR3 is CASSLGGDRKQYF. Written as DNA, the CDR3 is TGTGCCAGCAGCTTGGGCGGGGATCGTAAGCAGTACTTC.

This chain uses TRBV15 with TRBJ2-1, with 8 positions matching TRBD2. The V gene's germline CDR1 is LNHNV and CDR2 YYDKDF (reference sequence). Germline trimming cut 1 base from V and 8 bases from J; bases unmatched to any gene: 4. This CDR3 region has 14 residues. The CDR3 DNA is TGTGCCACCAGCAGAGTAGGGACTAGGGATGAGCAGTTCTTC. The encoded protein is CATSRVGTRDEQFF.

V is TRBV18 and J is TRBJ2-7; TRBD2 matches at 11 bases. The CDR3 sequence is 16 residues long. V dropped 3 bases and J dropped 2; count of bases not matched to a gene: 6. Germline CDR1 and CDR2: KGHSH and LQKENI. The CDR3 spells CASSPALAGVPYEQYF. In nucleotides, the CDR3 is TGTGCCAGCTCACCGGCACTAGCGGGAGTCCCCTACGAGCAGTACTTC.

As to this clone: Other nucleotide sequences from this sample produce the same CDR3. V and J are TRBV5-1 and TRBJ2-7; a weak D match, TRBD2 (5 bases). Germline values: CDR1 SGHRS, CDR2 YFSETQ. The CDR3 is 14 amino acids. The ends were cut back, 0 bases at V and 1 base at J, with 8 bases in the middle. CDR3 bases: TGCGCCAGCAGCTTGGCCACGGGATCCTACGAGCAGTACTTC. This sequence encodes CASSLATGSYEQYF. Variable domain in full (rest from reference TRBV5-1 and TRBJ2-7): KAGVTQTPRYLIKTRGQQVTLSCSPISGHRSVSWYQQTPGQGLQFLFEYFSETQRNKGNFPGRFSGRQFSNSRSEMNVSTLELGDSALYLCASSLATGSYEQYFGPGTRLTVT.

The chain has TRBV7-7 and TRBJ2-5; D could derive from TRBD1 or TRBD2 (5 bases each). Looked up from germline, CDR1 is SSHAT and CDR2 is FNYEAQ (reference sequence). The CDR3 is 18 amino acids. V lost 2 bases to trimming and J lost 5 bases, with 24 bases between them. The CDR3 nucleotides read TGTGCCAGCAGCTTAACGCCGGGACCGCATTTTAAGGAGGAGACCCAGTACTTC. Encoded protein: CASSLTPGPHFKEETQYF.

In regard to this clone: This same CDR3 is encoded by further DNA sequences in the sample. This chain joins TRBV29-1 and TRBJ1-1, with D uncertain. Germline V gene data show CDR1 as SQVTM and CDR2 as ANQGSEA. Deletions cut 3 bases from V and 0 bases from J, with 5 bases between. This CDR3 contains 12 residues. The CDR3 is CSVEGVNTEAFF. The CDR3 nucleotides read TGCAGCGTTGAGGGTGTGAACACTGAAGCTTTCTTT.

The rearrangement links TRBV19 to TRBJ2-3, with D perhaps TRBD2 (6 bases). V lost 5 bases and J 7 bases, leaving 10 bases between the germline ends. The CDR3 extends over 12 amino acids. CDR1 LNHDA and CDR2 SQIVND come from the germline V gene (reference sequence). The CDR3 DNA reads as TGTGCCAGTAGTGTCCGGGGGAATACGCAGTATTTT. This gives the protein CASSVRGNTQYF. Filled out from reference TRBV19 and TRBJ2-3, the complete variable domain reads DGGITQSPKYLFRKEGQNVTLSCEQNLNHDAMYWYRQDPGQGLRLIYYSQIVNDFQKGDIAEGYSVSREKKESFPLTVTSAQKNPTAFYLCASSVRGNTQYFGPGTRLTVL.

The V call is TRBV4-3, the J call TRBJ2-5; D possibly uses TRBD1 or TRBD2 (7 bases each). Germline V lookup: CDR1 LGHNA, CDR2 YSLEER. Trimming pared 4 bases from V and 4 bases from J, leaving 19 bases between. The CDR3 has 16 amino acids. CDR3 amino acids: CASSPTPQGRGETQYF. In DNA, the CDR3 is TGCGCCAGCAGCCCCACACCACAGGGGAGGGGAGAGACCCAGTACTTC.

This clone was seen once. Different DNA sequences within this sample yield the same CDR3. The rearrangement links TRBV6-1 to TRBJ1-4, with TRBD1 matching over 10 bases. Unmatched junction bases numbered 2, after V lost 3 bases and J lost 7 bases. Germline loops: CDR1 MNHNS, CDR2 SASEGT. This CDR3 has 14 amino acids. CDR3 region: CASSEGQGSEKLFF. In DNA form, the CDR3 reads TGTGCCAGCAGTGAGGGACAGGGGAGTGAAAAACTGTTTTTT.

The chain carries TRBV7-9 and TRBJ2-1; D ambiguous. This CDR3 contains 14 residues. Trimming took off 4 bases at V and 4 bases at J, with 11 bases between the two ends. Germline CDR1 SEHNR, CDR2 FQNEAQ (reference sequence). The CDR3 coding sequence is TGTGCCAGCAGCTCCAACCTGGGATACAATGAGCAGTTCTTC. It encodes CASSSNLGYNEQFF.

This chain uses TRBV7-9 with TRBJ2-7, with D perhaps matching TRBD1 (5 bases). Trimming left V 3 bases short and J 0 bases short, with 12 bases between. CDR1 and CDR2 (germline): SEHNR, FQNEAQ (reference sequence). The CDR3 length is 15 residues. The CDR3, as DNA: TGTGCCAGCAGCTTCAAAGAGACAGCCTCCTACGAGCAGTACTTC. Its translation: CASSFKETASYEQYF.

The chain combines TRBV25-1 with TRBJ2-2; TRBD2 might be the D (6 bases). The CDR3 loop spans 16 amino acids. With 1 base removed from V and 2 bases from J, the gap between germline ends came to 11 bases. From germline, CDR1 is MGHDK and CDR2 SYGVNS. The chain's CDR3 is CASSELGTPNTGELFF. The CDR3 DNA reads as TGTGCCAGCAGTGAATTAGGGACTCCCAACACCGGGGAGCTGTTTTTT.

This rearrangement joins TRBV7-2 to TRBJ2-2; 7 nucleotides line up with TRBD1. V trimming: 5 bases; J trimming: 4 bases; junction bases outside the gene matches: 7. CDR3 length equals 15 residues. Germline V CDR1 and CDR2: SGHTA, FQGNSA. CDR3 residues: CASSPGQVLTGELFF. The CDR3 nucleotides are TGTGCCAGCAGCCCAGGACAGGTACTCACCGGGGAGCTGTTTTTT.

This clone has a handful of counts. The sample contains more than one DNA sequence encoding this CDR3. The chain combines TRBV5-1 with TRBJ2-5, with 7 positions matching TRBD1. After removal of 0 bases from V and 4 bases from J, the junction contained 0 bases not matched to a gene. CDR1 is SGHRS and CDR2 is YFSETQ in the germline V gene. CDR3 length: 13 amino acids. The CDR3 reads CASSLGQGETQYF. The CDR3 DNA reads TGCGCCAGCAGCTTGGGACAGGGAGAGACCCAGTACTTC.

This clone is a singleton in its sample. V usage is TRBV7-3 and J usage is TRBJ2-7, with TRBD1 as a possible D gene (5 bases). Germline V gene sequence: CDR1 SGHTA, CDR2 FQGTGA. The CDR3 sequence is 13 residues long. Trimming took 5 bases from V and 3 from J, leaving 11 bases between them. The CDR3 bases are TGTGCCAGCAGCACCAGGGCGGACTACGAGCAGTACTTC. Amino acids: CASSTRADYEQYF.

The chain is built from TRBV18 and TRBJ1-2; perhaps TRBD1 as D (6 bases). Germline loops: CDR1 KGHSH, CDR2 LQKENI. The CDR3 loop spans 16 amino acids. V gave up 3 bases and J gave up 3 bases, with 17 bases separating them. The CDR3 loop is CASSPATGSLYYGYTF. The DNA for the CDR3 is TGTGCCAGCTCACCCGCCACAGGGTCCTTGTACTATGGCTACACCTTC.